This passage covers 31 T cell receptor beta chains from one sample sequenced in a study of T cell repertoires in cytomegalovirus infection (dated 2019 in TCRdb). The instrument given in TCRdb is Illumina HiSeq 1500. Clones were called with MiXCR by TCRdb after fastp trimmed the public reads at Q25, and only in-frame beta chains were retained. Under each unique CDR3 protein, matching rows form one entry showing the most common genes and DNA. For this sample the table gives over 150,000 distinct CDR3 sequences, of which approximately 14% were detected only once. The leading ten clones occupy over 25% of the sample. Sequenced: PBMCs. These receptors were taken from a human donor in good health (CMV status not recorded). Some clones in this sample may be carry-over from other donors' samples.

J is TRBJ2-7 and V is TRBV6-2 or TRBV6-3; D might be TRBD2 (6 bases). V dropped 4 bases and J dropped 2 bases, with 9 bases sitting between them. The germline CDR1 and CDR2 sequences are MNHEY and SVGEGT. The CDR3 has 13 amino acids. The chain's CDR3 is CASSSGGTYEQYF. The CDR3, as DNA: TGTGCCAGCAGTTCTGGGGGGACCTACGAGCAGTACTTC.

The chain employs TRBV4-1 and TRBJ2-1, with a tentative D call TRBD2 (6 bases). The V gene's germline CDR1 is MGHRA and CDR2 YSYEKL. The V and J ends lost 4 bases and 5 bases respectively, with 15 bases between them. The CDR3 is 15 amino acids. Here the CDR3 DNA reads TGCGCCAGCAGCCTTCGGGGGAAAGAAGACAATGAGCAGTTCTTC. Its translation is CASSLRGKEDNEQFF.

V gene TRBV12-3 or TRBV12-4 combines with J gene TRBJ1-5; D unclear. Between the trimmed V and J ends, which lost 4 bases and 6 bases, there was a span of 10 bases. This CDR3 spans 13 amino acids. Here the CDR3 reads CASSYSWGQPQHF. In DNA, the CDR3 is TGTGCCAGCAGTTACTCATGGGGTCAGCCCCAGCATTTT.

This clonotype appeared a few times. The V gene is TRBV4-1, the J gene TRBJ1-3; D is unclear. The V end was cut by 0 bases, the J end by 0 bases, with 12 bases between. This CDR3 region has 17 residues. The V gene's germline CDR1 is MGHRA and CDR2 YSYEKL. The CDR3 bases are TGCGCCAGCAGCCAAGAAGGAGGACTGAGCTCTGGAAACACCATATATTTT. This translates into CASSQEGGLSSGNTIYF.

There are many counts of this clonotype. This rearrangement joins TRBV12-3 or TRBV12-4 to TRBJ1-1, with a weak D call TRBD1 (6 bases). CDR3 length: 13 amino acids. V was shortened by 6 bases and J by 5 bases, with 13 bases between the two germline ends. In DNA form, the CDR3 reads TGTGCCAGCAGCGGACAGTTGGGGACTGAAGCTTTCTTT. Translating it yields CASSGQLGTEAFF.

This clonotype was counted only a few times. The chain combines TRBV29-1 with TRBJ1-1, with D possibly being TRBD1 (6 bases). Germline V lookup: CDR1 SQVTM, CDR2 ANQGSEA. Deletions cut 8 bases from V and 4 bases from J, with 20 bases between. This CDR3 contains 14 residues. This CDR3 is CSTQGKGGVTEAFF. CDR3 nucleotide sequence: TGCAGCACCCAAGGAAAAGGGGGTGTCACTGAAGCTTTCTTT.

This clonotype was seen repeatedly, ten times or more. This sequence joins TRBV7-2 and TRBJ1-5; 12 bases map to TRBD1. The CDR3 spans 16 residues. Germline values: CDR1 SGHTA, CDR2 FQGNSA. The ends lost 1 base at V and 7 bases at J; junction bases unmatched: 5. Written as DNA, the CDR3 is TGTGCCAGCAGCTTAGACTGGGGACAGGGGGCCCAGCCCCAGCATTTT. Translating it yields CASSLDWGQGAQPQHF.

This clonotype has only a few counts. The CDR3 sequence: CASSKQFEWEGSYNEQFF. In nucleotides, the CDR3 is TGTGCCAGCAGTAAACAATTTGAGTGGGAGGGATCCTACAATGAGCAGTTCTTC. The gene calls are TRBV27 and TRBJ2-1, with 7 nucleotides matching TRBD2. Germline assignment: CDR1 MNHEY and CDR2 SMNVEV (reference sequence). The CDR3 is 18 residues long. V shed 5 bases, J shed 1 base, and the junction held 14 bases outside the gene matches.

This clonotype came up many times. This sequence joins TRBV19 and TRBJ2-5, with D perhaps matching TRBD1 (5 bases). Germline loops: CDR1 LNHDA, CDR2 SQIVND (reference sequence). CDR3 length: 14 amino acids. Trimming took 3 bases from V and 4 from J, leaving 12 bases between them. The CDR3 DNA reads as TGTGCCAGTAGTATGGGGCCGTCAGGAGAGACCCAGTACTTC. It specifies CASSMGPSGETQYF.

This clonotype appeared once. This likely comes from a read error, as the CDR3 has no conserved phenylalanine or tryptophan at its end. The CDR3 sequence: CASSEIEGRAFS. The CDR3 region has the DNA TGTGCCAGCAGTGAAATAGAGGGAAGAGCTTTCTCT. The J gene is TRBJ1-1, the V gene TRBV2; D is ambiguous. This CDR3 comprises 12 residues. The V end was cut by 2 bases, the J end by 10 bases, with 11 bases between. Germline CDR1 SNHLY, CDR2 FYNNEI.

The chain links TRBV28 to TRBJ2-7; the D gene is possibly TRBD1 (6 bases). Germline lookup yields CDR1 MDHEN and CDR2 SYDVKM. V was shortened by 3 bases and J by 2 bases, with 11 bases between the two germline ends. CDR3 length equals 14 residues. The CDR3 region has the DNA TGTGCCAGCAGTTTTGGGGGCGTTCCCTACGAGCAGTACTTC. Its protein is CASSFGGVPYEQYF.

The CDR3 DNA follows: TGTGCCAGCAGTGAAATAGTTTGGGGATCGGGGAATGAGCAGTTCTTC. As protein: CASSEIVWGSGNEQFF. The V call is TRBV2, the J call TRBJ2-1; TRBD2 is a possible D gene (5 bases). The V gene lost 2 bases and the J gene lost 7 bases, with 18 bases spanning the gap. There are 16 residues in the CDR3. Germline V lookup: CDR1 SNHLY, CDR2 FYNNEI.

This clonotype was recorded at least ten times. V and J are TRBV6-2 or TRBV6-3 and TRBJ1-2; unclear D gene. Germline-derived CDR1 and CDR2 are MNHEY and SVGEGT. The V end lost 2 bases, the J end lost 8 bases, and 9 bases lay between the germline ends. This CDR3 is 12 amino acids long. The CDR3 region is CASSYQAEGYTF. The CDR3 coding sequence is TGTGCCAGCAGTTACCAGGCCGAGGGCTACACCTTC.

There are many counts of this clonotype. The rearrangement links TRBV7-3 to TRBJ1-4; 7 bases align to TRBD1. The CDR3 runs 12 residues. CDR1 and CDR2 from the germline V gene are SGHTA and FQGTGA. Trimming at V came to 3 bases and at J to 10 bases, leaving 2 bases not matched to a gene. This CDR3 is CASSFPGGKLFF. The CDR3 DNA reads as TGTGCCAGCAGCTTCCCAGGGGGAAAACTGTTTTTT.

The chain is built from TRBV7-3 and TRBJ1-6; 9 bases line up with TRBD1. Germline lookup yields CDR1 SGHTA and CDR2 FQGTGA. V was pared by 6 bases and J by 0 bases, with 9 bases of the junction left unmatched. The CDR3 has 18 residues. The CDR3 protein is CASRPRDRAHSYNSPLHF. CDR3 nucleotides: TGTGCCAGCAGGCCCCGGGACAGGGCTCACTCCTATAATTCACCCCTCCACTTT.

The sample holds one count of this clonotype. This chain joins TRBV20-1 and TRBJ2-3, with 9 bases lining up with TRBD2. The ends lost 3 bases at V and 7 bases at J; junction bases unmatched: 8. This CDR3 is 14 amino acids long. The germline V gene encodes CDR1 DFQATT and CDR2 SNEGSKA (reference sequence). DNA for the CDR3: TGCAGTGCTAGGGCGGGAGGGCCCTCAAATACGCAGTATTTT. This sequence encodes CSARAGGPSNTQYF.

V is TRBV7-3 and J is TRBJ1-1; D is perhaps TRBD1 (6 bases). CDR1 is SGHTA, CDR2 FQGTGA, per germline. V was trimmed by 1 base and J by 4 bases, leaving 13 bases between them. The length of the CDR3 is 15 residues. The CDR3 reads CASSLIPGATTEAFF. CDR3 in DNA: TGTGCCAGCAGCTTAATTCCAGGGGCGACCACTGAAGCTTTCTTT.

This clonotype was counted only a few times. The rearrangement joins TRBV7-9 to TRBJ1-2; 7 bases are a match to TRBD1. The CDR3 is made up of 14 amino acids. J gave up 4 bases and V 4 bases, and 6 bases lay outside the gene matches. Germline assignment: CDR1 SEHNR and CDR2 FQNEAQ (reference sequence). The CDR3 DNA reads TGTGCCAGCAGCTCCAAGACAGGGACCTATGGCTACACCTTC. This encodes CASSSKTGTYGYTF.

The table lists this clonotype with many counts. This chain joins TRBV6-6 and TRBJ2-7; D could derive from TRBD1 or TRBD2 (6 bases each). Trimming left V 0 bases short and J 0 bases short, with 15 bases between. This CDR3 spans 17 amino acids. Germline CDR1 MNHNY, CDR2 SVGAGI (reference sequence). This CDR3 is CASSYSNREVSSYEQYF. Written as DNA, the CDR3 is TGTGCCAGCAGTTACTCGAACAGGGAGGTTAGCTCCTACGAGCAGTACTTC.

In this sample, this clonotype turned up many times. CDR3 sequence reads: CASSILTGPSSYNSPLHF. CDR3 nucleotide sequence: TGTGCCAGCAGCATTTTGACAGGGCCGAGCTCCTATAATTCACCCCTCCACTTT. This chain joins TRBV7-2 and TRBJ1-6, with TRBD1 identical over 7 bases. In germline, CDR1 is SGHTA, CDR2 FQGNSA. The CDR3 totals 18 residues. V dropped 5 bases and J dropped 0; count of bases not matched to a gene: 10.

CDR3 amino acids: CASSHEYSGRTVKNIQYF. The DNA for the CDR3 is TGCGCCAGCAGCCACGAATATAGCGGAAGGACAGTCAAAAACATTCAGTACTTC. The rearrangement links TRBV4-3 to TRBJ2-4, with D perhaps TRBD1 or TRBD2 (6 bases each). Germline CDR1 and CDR2: LGHNA and YSLEER. The CDR3 totals 18 residues. With 3 bases removed from V and 3 bases from J, the gap between germline ends came to 21 bases.

This clonotype was picked up many times. V and J are TRBV11-3 and TRBJ1-4; D ambiguous. V was shortened by 4 bases and J by 2 bases, with 17 bases between the two germline ends. This CDR3 has 17 amino acids. Germline V gives CDR1 SGHNT, CDR2 YENEEA. CDR3 coding DNA: TGTGCCAGCAGCTGCCGCCGAGGGAGGGAGACTAATGAAAAACTGTTTTTT. Its protein product is CASSCRRGRETNEKLFF.

The chain joins TRBV12-3 or TRBV12-4 to TRBJ1-1; TRBD1 is a possible D gene (5 bases). V lost 5 bases and J 5 bases, leaving 12 bases between the germline ends. This CDR3 has 13 amino acids. Here the CDR3 DNA reads TGTGCCAGCAGTCCACCATGGGGGACTGAAGCTTTCTTT. It yields the protein CASSPPWGTEAFF.

J is TRBJ1-1 and V is TRBV5-1, with D possibly TRBD1 on 6 matching bases. The CDR3 loop spans 14 amino acids. V lost 1 base to trimming and J lost 1 base, with 8 bases between them. The germline V gene has CDR1 SGHRS and CDR2 YFSETQ. This chain's CDR3 is CASSLSGQNTEAFF. The CDR3 DNA reads as TGCGCCAGCAGCTTGTCGGGACAGAACACTGAAGCTTTCTTT. The complete variable domain, with remaining parts taken from reference TRBV5-1 and TRBJ1-1, reads KAGVTQTPRYLIKTRGQQVTLSCSPISGHRSVSWYQQTPGQGLQFLFEYFSETQRNKGNFPGRFSGRQFSNSRSEMNVSTLELGDSALYLCASSLSGQNTEAFFGQGTRLTVV.

This clonotype came up once. A much more abundant neighbour one base away suggests this may be a read error. The rearrangement joins TRBV7-3 to TRBJ2-1; D may match TRBD1 or TRBD2 (5 bases each). Germline V gene sequence: CDR1 SGHTA, CDR2 FQGTGA. This CDR3 has 15 residues. The CDR3 spells CASSRDLFSYIEQFF. CDR3 bases: TGTGCCAGCAGCCGGGACCTTTTCTCCTACATTGAGCAGTTCTTC.

This chain connects TRBV20-1 to TRBJ1-1; tentatively, D is TRBD1 (5 bases). Per the germline V gene, CDR1 is DFQATT and CDR2 is SNEGSKA (reference sequence). The V gene lost 2 bases and the J gene lost 0 bases, with 10 bases spanning the gap. The CDR3 loop spans 14 amino acids. The CDR3 sequence: CSARSRVMNTEAFF. For the CDR3, the DNA is TGCAGTGCTAGAAGCAGGGTAATGAACACTGAAGCTTTCTTT.

This chain uses TRBV6-6 with TRBJ1-1; D is perhaps TRBD1 (6 bases). Deletions cut 2 bases from V and 3 bases from J, with 10 bases between. The CDR3 length is 14 residues. Germline CDR1 reads MNHNY; CDR2 reads SVGAGI (reference sequence). This chain's CDR3 is CASSYPGAYTEAFF. The CDR3 DNA sequence: TGTGCCAGCAGTTACCCAGGGGCTTACACTGAAGCTTTCTTT.

The sample holds many counts of this clonotype. V is TRBV7-2 and J is TRBJ2-7, with 13 positions matching TRBD2. V shed 4 bases and J 3 bases; nucleotides not matched to a gene: 6. CDR3 length equals 16 residues. CDR1 SGHTA and CDR2 FQGNSA come from the germline V gene. The CDR3 nucleotides are TGTGCCAGCAGCTCGAGGACTAGCGGGGGACGCTACGAGCAGTACTTC. Its translation: CASSSRTSGGRYEQYF.

This clonotype was observed at least ten times. V gene TRBV7-8 combines with J gene TRBJ2-7, with D perhaps matching TRBD1 or TRBD2 (5 bases each). Trimming pared 3 bases from V and 0 bases from J, leaving 15 bases between. The CDR3 runs to 16 residues. Germline CDR1 and CDR2: SGHVS and FQNEAQ. The CDR3 is CASSFRTGPLSYEQYF. CDR3 bases: TGTGCCAGCAGCTTCCGGACGGGACCTCTCTCCTACGAGCAGTACTTC.

This clonotype was detected ten times or more. This chain connects TRBV7-2 to TRBJ2-1, with D unresolved. The CDR3 runs 12 residues. V lost 5 bases, J lost 2 bases, and 4 bases lay in between. The germline V gene encodes CDR1 SGHTA and CDR2 FQGNSA. Here the CDR3 DNA reads TGTGCCAGCAGCCCGACCTACAATGAGCAGTTCTTC. It translates to CASSPTYNEQFF.

This clonotype was counted many times. The J gene is TRBJ1-2, the V gene TRBV12-3 or TRBV12-4; D is possibly TRBD1 (5 bases). The V end lost 6 bases, the J end lost 7 bases, and 21 bases lay between the germline ends. This CDR3 spans 15 amino acids. The CDR3 spells CASRPPGKGLGGYTF. The CDR3 DNA follows: TGTGCCAGCAGGCCTCCAGGGAAAGGTCTCGGTGGCTACACCTTC.